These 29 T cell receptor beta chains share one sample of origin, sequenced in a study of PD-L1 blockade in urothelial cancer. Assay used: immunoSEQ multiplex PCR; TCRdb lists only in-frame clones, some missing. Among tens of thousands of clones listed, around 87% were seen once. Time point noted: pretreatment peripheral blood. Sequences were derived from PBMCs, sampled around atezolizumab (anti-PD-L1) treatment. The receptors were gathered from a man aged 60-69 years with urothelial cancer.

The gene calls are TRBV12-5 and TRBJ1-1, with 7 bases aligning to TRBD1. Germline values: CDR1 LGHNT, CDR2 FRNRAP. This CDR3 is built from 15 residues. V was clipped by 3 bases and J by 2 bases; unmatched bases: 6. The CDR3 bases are TGTGCTAGTGGTTTCCCTCGACAGGGTAACACTGAAGCTTTCTTT. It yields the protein CASGFPRQGNTEAFF.

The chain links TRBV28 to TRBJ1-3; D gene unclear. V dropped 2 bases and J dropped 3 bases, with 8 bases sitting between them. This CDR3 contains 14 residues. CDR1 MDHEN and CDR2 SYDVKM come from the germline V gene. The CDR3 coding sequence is TGTGCCAGCAGTTTAGGGCCCCTTGGAAACACCATATATTTT. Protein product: CASSLGPLGNTIYF.

DNA of the CDR3: TGTGCCAGCAGCTTGAGGAGGACAGGGGTGCGAGATGAGCAGTTCTTC. Its protein is CASSLRRTGVRDEQFF. V gene TRBV7-9 combines with J gene TRBJ2-1, with 9 bases that match TRBD1. The V gene end was trimmed by 3 bases and the J gene end by 8 bases; junction bases not matched to a gene: 11. This CDR3 region has 16 residues. The V gene's germline CDR1 is SEHNR and CDR2 FQNEAQ (reference sequence).

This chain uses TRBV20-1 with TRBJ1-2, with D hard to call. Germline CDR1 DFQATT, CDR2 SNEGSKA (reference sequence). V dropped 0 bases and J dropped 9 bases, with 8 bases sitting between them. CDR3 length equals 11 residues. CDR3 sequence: CSAREEGSYTF. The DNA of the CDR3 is TGCAGTGCTAGAGAAGAGGGCAGCTACACCTTC.

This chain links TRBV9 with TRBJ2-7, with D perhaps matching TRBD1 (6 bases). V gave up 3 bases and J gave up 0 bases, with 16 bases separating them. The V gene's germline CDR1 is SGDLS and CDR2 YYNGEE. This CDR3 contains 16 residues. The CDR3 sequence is CASSAGQYFSSYEQYF. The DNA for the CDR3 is TGTGCCAGCAGCGCCGGACAGTATTTTAGCTCCTACGAGCAGTACTTC.

The CDR3 sequence is CASSLNTGIVYEQYF. The CDR3 nucleotides are TGTGCCAGCAGCTTGAATACAGGGATAGTGTACGAGCAGTACTTC. The V and J genes are TRBV5-6 and TRBJ2-7; possibly TRBD1 for D (6 bases). This CDR3 comprises 15 residues. CDR1 is SGHDT and CDR2 is YYEEEE in the germline V gene. Between the trimmed V and J ends, which lost 1 base and 4 bases, there was a span of 15 bases. Full variable domain (outside the CDR3, taken from reference TRBV5-6 and TRBJ2-7): DAGVTQSPTHLIKTRGQQVTLRCSPKSGHDTVSWYQQALGQGPQFIFQYYEEEERQRGNFPDRFSGHQFPNYSSELNVNALLLGDSALYLCASSLNTGIVYEQYFGPGTRLTVT.

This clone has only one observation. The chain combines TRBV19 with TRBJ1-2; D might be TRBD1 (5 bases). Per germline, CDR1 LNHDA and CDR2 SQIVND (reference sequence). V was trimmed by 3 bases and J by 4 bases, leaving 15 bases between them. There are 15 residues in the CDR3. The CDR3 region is CASSILRQGGYGYTF. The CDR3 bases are TGTGCCAGTAGTATTTTAAGGCAGGGTGGCTATGGCTACACCTTC.

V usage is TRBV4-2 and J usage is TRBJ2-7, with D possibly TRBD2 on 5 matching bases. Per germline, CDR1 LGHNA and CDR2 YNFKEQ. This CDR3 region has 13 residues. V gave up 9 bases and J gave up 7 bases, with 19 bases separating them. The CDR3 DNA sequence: TGTGCCAGTAAACGGGGTGCACAAGGGGAGCAGTACTTC. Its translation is CASKRGAQGEQYF.

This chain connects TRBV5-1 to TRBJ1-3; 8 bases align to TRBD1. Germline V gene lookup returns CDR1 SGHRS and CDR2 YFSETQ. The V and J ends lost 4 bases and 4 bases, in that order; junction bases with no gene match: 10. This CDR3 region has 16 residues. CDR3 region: CASSPLPTGEGNTIYF. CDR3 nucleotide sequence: TGCGCCAGCAGCCCCCTGCCGACAGGGGAGGGAAACACCATATATTTT.

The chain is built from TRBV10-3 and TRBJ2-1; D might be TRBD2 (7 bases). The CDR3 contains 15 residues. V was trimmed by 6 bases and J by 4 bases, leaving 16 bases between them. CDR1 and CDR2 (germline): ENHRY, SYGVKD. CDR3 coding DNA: TGTGCCATCAGCCAGGGGAGGGAGAATTACAATGAGCAGTTCTTC. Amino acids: CAISQGRENYNEQFF.

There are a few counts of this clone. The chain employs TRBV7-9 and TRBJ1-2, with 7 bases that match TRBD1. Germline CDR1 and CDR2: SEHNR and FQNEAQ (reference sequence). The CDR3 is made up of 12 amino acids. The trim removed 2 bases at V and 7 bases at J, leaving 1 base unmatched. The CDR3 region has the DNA TGTGCCAGCAGCTTACGACAGGGTGGCTACACCTTC. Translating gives CASSLRQGGYTF.

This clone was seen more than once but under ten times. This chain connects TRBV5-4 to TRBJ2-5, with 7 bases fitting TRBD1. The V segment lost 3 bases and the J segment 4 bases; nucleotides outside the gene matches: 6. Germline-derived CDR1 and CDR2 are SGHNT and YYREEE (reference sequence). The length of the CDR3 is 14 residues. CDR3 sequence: CASSSNRGSETQYF. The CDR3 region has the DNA TGTGCCAGCAGCTCGAACAGGGGATCAGAGACCCAGTACTTC.

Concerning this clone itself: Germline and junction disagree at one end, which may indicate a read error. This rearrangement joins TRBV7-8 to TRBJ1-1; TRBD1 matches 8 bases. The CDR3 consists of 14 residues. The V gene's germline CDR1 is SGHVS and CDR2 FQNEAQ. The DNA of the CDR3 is TGTGCCAGCAGCTTTAACAGGGGGAACGCTGAAGCTTTCTTT. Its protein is CASSFNRGNAEAFF.

CDR3 sequence: CASSSGDGNSNQPQHF. The CDR3 nucleotides are TGTGCCAGCAGCTCAGGGGACGGGAATAGCAATCAGCCCCAGCATTTT. The rearrangement uses TRBV5-8 and TRBJ1-5; possibly TRBD1 for D (6 bases). The germline CDR1 and CDR2 sequences are SGHTS and YDEGEE. The CDR3 is made up of 16 amino acids. V lost 3 bases, J lost 0 bases, and 13 bases lay in between.

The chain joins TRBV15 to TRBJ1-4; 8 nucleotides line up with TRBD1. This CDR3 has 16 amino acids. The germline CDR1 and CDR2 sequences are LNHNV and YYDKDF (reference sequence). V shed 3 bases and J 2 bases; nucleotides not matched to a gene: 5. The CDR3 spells CATSRAQGVTNEKLFF. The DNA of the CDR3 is TGTGCCACCAGCAGGGCACAGGGGGTGACTAATGAAAAACTGTTTTTT.

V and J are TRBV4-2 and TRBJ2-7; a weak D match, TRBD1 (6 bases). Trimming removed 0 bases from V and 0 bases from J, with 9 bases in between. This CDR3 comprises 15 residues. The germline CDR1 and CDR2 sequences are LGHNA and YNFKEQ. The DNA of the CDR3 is TGTGCCAGCAGCCAAGATGGGGGCAACTCCTACGAGCAGTACTTC. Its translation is CASSQDGGNSYEQYF.

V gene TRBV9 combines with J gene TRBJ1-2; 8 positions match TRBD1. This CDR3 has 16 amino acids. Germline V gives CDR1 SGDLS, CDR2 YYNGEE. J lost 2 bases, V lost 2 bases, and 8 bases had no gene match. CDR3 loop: CASSVGTGTLNYGYTF. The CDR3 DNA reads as TGTGCCAGCAGCGTGGGGACAGGAACTCTAAACTATGGCTACACCTTC.

CDR3 bases: TGCGCCAGCATTAGGATCAGGCCCTCGGACTATGGCTACACCTTC. The encoded protein is CASIRIRPSDYGYTF. The chain is built from TRBV10-1 and TRBJ1-2; D is ambiguous. The V gene's germline CDR1 is WNHNN and CDR2 SYGVQD (reference sequence). V was clipped by 7 bases and J by 3 bases, with 18 bases between them. The CDR3 runs 15 residues.

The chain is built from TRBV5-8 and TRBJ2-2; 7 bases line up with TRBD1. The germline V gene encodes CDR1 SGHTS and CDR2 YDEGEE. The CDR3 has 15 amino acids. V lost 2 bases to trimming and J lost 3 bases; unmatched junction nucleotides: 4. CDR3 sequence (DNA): TGTGCCAGCAGCTTACTGGGACAGTACACCGGGGAGCTGTTTTTT. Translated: CASSLLGQYTGELFF.

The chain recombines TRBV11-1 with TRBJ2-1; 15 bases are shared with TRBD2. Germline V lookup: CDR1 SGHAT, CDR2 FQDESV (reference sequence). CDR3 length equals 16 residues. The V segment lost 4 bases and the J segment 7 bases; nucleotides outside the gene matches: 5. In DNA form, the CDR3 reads TGTGCCAGCAGCTGGACTAGCGGGGGGGCTTCGAATGAGCAGTTCTTC. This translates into CASSWTSGGASNEQFF.

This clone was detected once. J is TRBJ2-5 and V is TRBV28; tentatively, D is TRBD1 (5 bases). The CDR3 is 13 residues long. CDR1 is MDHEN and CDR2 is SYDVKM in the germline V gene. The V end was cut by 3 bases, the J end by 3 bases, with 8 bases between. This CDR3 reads CASSFRGKETQYF. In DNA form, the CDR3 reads TGTGCCAGCAGTTTTAGGGGAAAAGAGACCCAGTACTTC.

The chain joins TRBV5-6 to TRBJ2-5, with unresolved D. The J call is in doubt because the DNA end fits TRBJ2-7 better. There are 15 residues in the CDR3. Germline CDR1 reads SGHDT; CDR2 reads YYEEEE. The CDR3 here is CASSLLNTGSYEQYF. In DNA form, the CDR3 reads TGTGCCAGCAGCCTACTAAACACTGGGTCCTACGAGCAGTACTTC.

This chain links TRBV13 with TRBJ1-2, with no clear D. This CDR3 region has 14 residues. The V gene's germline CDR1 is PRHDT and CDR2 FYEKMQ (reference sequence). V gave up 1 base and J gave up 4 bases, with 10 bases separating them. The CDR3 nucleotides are TGTGCCAGCAGCTTAGTGGGCCAGAGCTATGGCTACACCTTC. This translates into CASSLVGQSYGYTF.

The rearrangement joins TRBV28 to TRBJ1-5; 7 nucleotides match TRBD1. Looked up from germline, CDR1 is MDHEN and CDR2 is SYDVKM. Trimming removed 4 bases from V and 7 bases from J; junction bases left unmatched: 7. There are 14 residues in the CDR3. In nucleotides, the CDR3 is TGTGCCAGCAGTTACAGGGGCTCTGGGCAGCCCCAGCATTTT. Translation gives CASSYRGSGQPQHF.

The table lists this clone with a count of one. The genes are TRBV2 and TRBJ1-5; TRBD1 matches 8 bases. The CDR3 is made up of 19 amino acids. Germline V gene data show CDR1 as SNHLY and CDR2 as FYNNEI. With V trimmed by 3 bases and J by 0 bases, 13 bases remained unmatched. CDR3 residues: CASSEARGRRRDSNQPQHF. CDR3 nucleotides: TGTGCCAGCAGTGAGGCCAGGGGGCGGCGCAGGGATAGCAATCAGCCCCAGCATTTT.

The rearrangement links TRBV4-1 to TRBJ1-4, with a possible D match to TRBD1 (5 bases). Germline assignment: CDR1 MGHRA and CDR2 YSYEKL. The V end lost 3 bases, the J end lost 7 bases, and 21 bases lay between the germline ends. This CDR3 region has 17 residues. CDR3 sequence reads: CASSHHPSRTKSEKLFF. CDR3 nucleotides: TGCGCCAGCAGCCATCACCCATCCCGGACAAAGAGTGAAAAACTGTTTTTT.

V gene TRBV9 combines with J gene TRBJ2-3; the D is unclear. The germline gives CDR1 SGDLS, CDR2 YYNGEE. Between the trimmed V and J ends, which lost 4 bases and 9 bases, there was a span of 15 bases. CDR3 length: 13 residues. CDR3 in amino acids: CASSQYSGGTQYF. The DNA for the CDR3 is TGTGCCAGCAGCCAATATTCGGGTGGAACGCAGTATTTT.

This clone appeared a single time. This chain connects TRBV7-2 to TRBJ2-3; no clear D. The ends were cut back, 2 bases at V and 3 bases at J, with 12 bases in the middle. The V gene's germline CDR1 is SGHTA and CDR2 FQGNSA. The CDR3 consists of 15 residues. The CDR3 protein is CASSLMASRTDTQYF. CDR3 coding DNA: TGTGCCAGCAGCTTAATGGCTAGTAGGACAGATACGCAGTATTTT. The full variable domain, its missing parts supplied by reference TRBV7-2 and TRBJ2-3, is GAGVSQSPSNKVTEKGKDVELRCDPISGHTALYWYRQSLGQGLEFLIYFQGNSAPDKSGLPSDRFSAERTGGSVSTLTIQRTQQEDSAVYLCASSLMASRTDTQYFGPGTRLTVL.

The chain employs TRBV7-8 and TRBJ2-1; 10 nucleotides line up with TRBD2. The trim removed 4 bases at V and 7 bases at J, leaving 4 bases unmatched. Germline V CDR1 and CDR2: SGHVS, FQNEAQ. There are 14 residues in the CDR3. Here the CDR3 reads CASSSRTSGNEQFF. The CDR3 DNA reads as TGTGCCAGCAGCTCCCGGACTAGCGGTAATGAGCAGTTCTTC.